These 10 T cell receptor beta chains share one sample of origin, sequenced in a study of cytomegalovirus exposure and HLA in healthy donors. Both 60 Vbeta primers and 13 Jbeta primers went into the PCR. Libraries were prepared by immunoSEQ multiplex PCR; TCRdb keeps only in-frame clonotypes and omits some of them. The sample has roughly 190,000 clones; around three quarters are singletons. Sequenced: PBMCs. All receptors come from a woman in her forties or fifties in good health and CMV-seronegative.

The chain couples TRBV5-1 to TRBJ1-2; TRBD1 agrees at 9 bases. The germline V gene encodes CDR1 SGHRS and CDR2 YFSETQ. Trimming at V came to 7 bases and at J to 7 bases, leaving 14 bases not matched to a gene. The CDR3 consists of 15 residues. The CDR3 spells CASSQAGTGSGGYTF. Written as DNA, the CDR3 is TGCGCCAGCTCCCAGGCGGGGACAGGGTCTGGTGGCTACACCTTC.

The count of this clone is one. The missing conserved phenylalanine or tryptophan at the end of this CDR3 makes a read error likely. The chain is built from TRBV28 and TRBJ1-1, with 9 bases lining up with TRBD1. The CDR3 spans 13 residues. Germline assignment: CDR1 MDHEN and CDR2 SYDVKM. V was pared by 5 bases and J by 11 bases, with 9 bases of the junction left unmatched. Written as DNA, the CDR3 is TGTGCCAGCAGTCCTCGGGACAGGGTTGCGGCTTTCTCT. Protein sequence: CASSPRDRVAAFS.

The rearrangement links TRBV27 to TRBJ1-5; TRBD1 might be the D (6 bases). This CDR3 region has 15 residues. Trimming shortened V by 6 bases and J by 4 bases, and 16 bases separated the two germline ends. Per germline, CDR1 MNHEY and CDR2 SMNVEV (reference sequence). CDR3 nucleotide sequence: TGTGCCAGCAGGGCCGGGGGGGCCCCAAATCAGCCCCAGCATTTT. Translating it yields CASRAGGAPNQPQHF.

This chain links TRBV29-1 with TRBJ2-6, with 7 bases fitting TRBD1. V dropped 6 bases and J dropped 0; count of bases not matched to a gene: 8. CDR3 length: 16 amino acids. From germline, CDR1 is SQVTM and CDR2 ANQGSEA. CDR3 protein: CSVLVDRTSGANVLTF. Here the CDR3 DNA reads TGCAGCGTCCTCGTGGACAGGACCTCTGGGGCCAACGTCCTGACTTTC.

The CDR3 coding sequence is TGTGCCAGCAGCCCGACGACAGGGGGGCAGGCTGAACTGTTTTTT. This gives the protein CASSPTTGGQAELFF. This chain connects TRBV7-6 to TRBJ1-4; 9 positions match TRBD1. The trim removed 5 bases at V and 12 bases at J, leaving 13 bases unmatched. From germline, CDR1 is SGHVS and CDR2 FNYEAQ. The CDR3 has 15 residues.

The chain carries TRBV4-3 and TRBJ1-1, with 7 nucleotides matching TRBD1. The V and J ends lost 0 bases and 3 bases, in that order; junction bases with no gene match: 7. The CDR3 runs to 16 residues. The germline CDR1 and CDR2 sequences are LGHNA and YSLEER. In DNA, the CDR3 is TGCGCCAGCAGCCAAGATCAGGGGGGCCCGGACACTGAAGCTTTCTTT. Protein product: CASSQDQGGPDTEAFF.

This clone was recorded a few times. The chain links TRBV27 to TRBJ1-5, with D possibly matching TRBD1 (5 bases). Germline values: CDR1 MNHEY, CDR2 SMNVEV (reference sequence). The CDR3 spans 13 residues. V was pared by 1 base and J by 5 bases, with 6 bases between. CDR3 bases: TGTGCCAGCAGTTTATTCAGGGATCAGCCCCAGCATTTT. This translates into CASSLFRDQPQHF.

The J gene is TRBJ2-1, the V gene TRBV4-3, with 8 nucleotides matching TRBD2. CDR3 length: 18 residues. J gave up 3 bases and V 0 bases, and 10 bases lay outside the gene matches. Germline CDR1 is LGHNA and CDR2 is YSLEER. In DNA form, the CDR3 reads TGCGCCAGCAGCCAAGATCTAGAAACTAGCGGCTACTACAATGAGCAGTTCTTC. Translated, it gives CASSQDLETSGYYNEQFF.

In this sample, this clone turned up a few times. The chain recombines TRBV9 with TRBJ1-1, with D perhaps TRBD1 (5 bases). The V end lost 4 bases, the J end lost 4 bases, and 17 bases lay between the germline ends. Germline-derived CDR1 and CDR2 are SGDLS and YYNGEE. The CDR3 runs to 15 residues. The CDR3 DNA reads TGTGCCAGCAGCCCCTGGGACTTCCGGGCCACTGAAGCTTTCTTT. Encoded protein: CASSPWDFRATEAFF. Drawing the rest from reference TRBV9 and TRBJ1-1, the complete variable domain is DSGVTQTPKHLITATGQRVTLRCSPRSGDLSVYWYQQSLDQGLQFLIQYYNGEERAKGNILERFSAQQFPDLHSELNLSSLELGDSALYFCASSPWDFRATEAFFGQGTRLTVV.

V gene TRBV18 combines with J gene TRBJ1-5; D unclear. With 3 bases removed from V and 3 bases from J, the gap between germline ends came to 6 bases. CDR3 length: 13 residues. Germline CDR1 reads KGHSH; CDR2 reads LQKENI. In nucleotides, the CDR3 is TGTGCCAGCTCACCCCAGAACAATCAGCCCCAGCATTTT. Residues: CASSPQNNQPQHF.